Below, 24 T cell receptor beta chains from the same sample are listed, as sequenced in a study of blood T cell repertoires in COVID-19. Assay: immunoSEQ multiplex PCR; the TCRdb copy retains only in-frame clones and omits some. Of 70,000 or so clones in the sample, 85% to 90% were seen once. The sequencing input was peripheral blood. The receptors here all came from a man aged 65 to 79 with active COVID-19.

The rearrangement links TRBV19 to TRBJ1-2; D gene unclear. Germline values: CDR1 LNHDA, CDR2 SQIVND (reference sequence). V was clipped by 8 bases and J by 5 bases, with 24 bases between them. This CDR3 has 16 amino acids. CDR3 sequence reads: CASEVVPRGSNYGYTF. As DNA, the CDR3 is TGTGCCAGTGAAGTAGTACCCCGAGGGTCGAATTATGGCTACACCTTC.

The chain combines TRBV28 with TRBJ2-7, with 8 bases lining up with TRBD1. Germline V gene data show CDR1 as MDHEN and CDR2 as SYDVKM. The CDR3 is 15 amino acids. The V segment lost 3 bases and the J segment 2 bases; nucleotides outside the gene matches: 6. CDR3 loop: CASSFWSGGTYEQYF. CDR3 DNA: TGTGCCAGCAGTTTCTGGTCAGGGGGCACCTACGAGCAGTACTTC.

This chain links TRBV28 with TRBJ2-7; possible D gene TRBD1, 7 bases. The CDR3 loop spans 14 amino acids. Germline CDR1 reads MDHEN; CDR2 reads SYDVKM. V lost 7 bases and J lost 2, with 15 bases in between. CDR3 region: CASTPGGTTYEQYF. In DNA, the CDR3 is TGTGCCAGCACCCCAGGGGGGACAACCTACGAGCAGTACTTC.

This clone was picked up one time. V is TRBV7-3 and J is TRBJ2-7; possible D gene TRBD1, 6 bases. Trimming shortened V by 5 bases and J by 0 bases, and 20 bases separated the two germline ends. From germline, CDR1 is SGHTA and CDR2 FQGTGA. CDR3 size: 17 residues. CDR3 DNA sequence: TGTGCCAGCAGCGAGCCCCGGGACAACTCCGGCTCCTACGAGCAGTACTTC. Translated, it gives CASSEPRDNSGSYEQYF.

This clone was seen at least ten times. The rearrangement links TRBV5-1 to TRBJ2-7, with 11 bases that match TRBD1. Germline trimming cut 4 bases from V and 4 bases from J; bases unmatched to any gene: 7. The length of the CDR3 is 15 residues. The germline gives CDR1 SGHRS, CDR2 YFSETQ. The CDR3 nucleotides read TGCGCCAGCAGCGCACCCGGGACAGGGGGGTACGAGCAGTACTTC. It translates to CASSAPGTGGYEQYF.

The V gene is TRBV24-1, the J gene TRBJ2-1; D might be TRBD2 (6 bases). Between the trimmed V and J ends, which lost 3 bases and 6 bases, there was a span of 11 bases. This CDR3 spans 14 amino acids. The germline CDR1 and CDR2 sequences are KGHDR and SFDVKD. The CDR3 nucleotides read TGTGCCACCAGTGATCCCGGGGGTATCAATGAGCAGTTCTTC. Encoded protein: CATSDPGGINEQFF.

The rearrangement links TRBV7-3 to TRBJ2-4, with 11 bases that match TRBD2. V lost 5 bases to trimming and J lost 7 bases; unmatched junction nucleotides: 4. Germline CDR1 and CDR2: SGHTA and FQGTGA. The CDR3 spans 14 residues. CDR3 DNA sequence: TGTGCCAGCAGCACTAGCGGGAGTGGGAACATTCAGTACTTC. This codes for CASSTSGSGNIQYF. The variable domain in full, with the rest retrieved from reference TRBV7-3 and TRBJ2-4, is GAGVSQTPSNKVTEKGKYVELRCDPISGHTALYWYRQSLGQGPEFLIYFQGTGAADDSGLPNDRFFAVRPEGSVSTLKIQRTERGDSAVYLCASSTSGSGNIQYFGAGTRLSVL.

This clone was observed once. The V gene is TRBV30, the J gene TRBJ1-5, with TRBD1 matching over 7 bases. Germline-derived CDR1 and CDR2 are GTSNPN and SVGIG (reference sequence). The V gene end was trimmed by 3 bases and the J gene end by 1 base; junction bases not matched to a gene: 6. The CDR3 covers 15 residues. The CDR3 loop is CAWSAGTESNQPQHF. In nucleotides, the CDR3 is TGTGCCTGGAGCGCAGGGACAGAGAGCAATCAGCCCCAGCATTTT.

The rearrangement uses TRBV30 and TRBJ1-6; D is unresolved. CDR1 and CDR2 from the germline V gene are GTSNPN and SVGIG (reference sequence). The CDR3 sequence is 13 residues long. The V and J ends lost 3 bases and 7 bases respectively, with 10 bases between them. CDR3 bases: TGTGCCTGGAGCGGGGTCCAAAATTCACCCCTCCACTTT. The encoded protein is CAWSGVQNSPLHF. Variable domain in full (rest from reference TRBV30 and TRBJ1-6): SQTIHQWPATLVQPVGSPLSLECTVEGTSNPNLYWYRQAAGRGLQLLFYSVGIGQISSEVPQNLSASRPQDRQFILSSKKLLLSDSGFYLCAWSGVQNSPLHFGNGTRLTVT.

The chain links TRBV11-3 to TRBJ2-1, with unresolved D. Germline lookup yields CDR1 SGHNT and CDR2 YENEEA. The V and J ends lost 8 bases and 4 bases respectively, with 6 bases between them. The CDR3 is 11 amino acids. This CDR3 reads CASRRYNEQFF. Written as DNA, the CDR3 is TGTGCCAGCCGGCGGTACAATGAGCAGTTCTTC.

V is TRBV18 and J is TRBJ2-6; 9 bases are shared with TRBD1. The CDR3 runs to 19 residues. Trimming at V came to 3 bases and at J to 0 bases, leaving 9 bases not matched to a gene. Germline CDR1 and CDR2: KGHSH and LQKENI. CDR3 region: CASSPFVGTGHSGANVLTF. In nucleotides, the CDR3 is TGTGCCAGCTCACCGTTCGTGGGGACAGGGCACTCTGGGGCCAACGTCCTGACTTTC.

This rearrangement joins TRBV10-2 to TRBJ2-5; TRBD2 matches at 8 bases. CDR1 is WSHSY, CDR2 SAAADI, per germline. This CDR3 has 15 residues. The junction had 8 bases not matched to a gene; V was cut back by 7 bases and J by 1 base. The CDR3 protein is CASIRSAGVQETQYF. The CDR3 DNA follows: TGCGCCAGCATCCGGTCAGCGGGGGTCCAAGAGACCCAGTACTTC.

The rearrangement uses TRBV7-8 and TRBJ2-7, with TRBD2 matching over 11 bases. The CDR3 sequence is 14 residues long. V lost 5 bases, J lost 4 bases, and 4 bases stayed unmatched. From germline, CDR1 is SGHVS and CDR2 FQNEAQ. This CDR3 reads CASSPGLAEYEQYF. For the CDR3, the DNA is TGTGCCAGCAGCCCGGGACTAGCGGAATACGAGCAGTACTTC.

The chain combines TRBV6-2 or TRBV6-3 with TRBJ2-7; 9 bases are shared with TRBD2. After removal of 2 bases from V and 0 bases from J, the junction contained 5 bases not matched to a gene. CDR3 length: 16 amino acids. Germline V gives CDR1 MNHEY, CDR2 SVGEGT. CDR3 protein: CASSYTRGLASYEQYF. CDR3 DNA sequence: TGTGCCAGCAGTTACACCCGGGGACTAGCCTCCTACGAGCAGTACTTC.

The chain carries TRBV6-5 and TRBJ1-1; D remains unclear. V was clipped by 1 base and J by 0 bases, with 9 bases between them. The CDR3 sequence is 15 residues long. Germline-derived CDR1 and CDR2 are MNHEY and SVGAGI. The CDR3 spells CASSYFARMNTEAFF. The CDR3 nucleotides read TGTGCCAGCAGTTACTTTGCCAGAATGAACACTGAAGCTTTCTTT.

DNA for the CDR3: TGTGCCAGCAGACCCACAGGGGGATTGCCTAATGAAAAACTGTTTTTT. It specifies CASRPTGGLPNEKLFF. This chain joins TRBV2 and TRBJ1-4; TRBD1 agrees at 8 bases. V lost 6 bases and J lost 3; bases outside the gene matches: 9. CDR1 SNHLY and CDR2 FYNNEI come from the germline V gene. This CDR3 is 16 amino acids long. The full variable domain, in which reference TRBV2 and TRBJ1-4 provide the parts outside the CDR3, is EPEVTQTPSHQVTQMGQEVILRCVPISNHLYFYWYRQILGQKVEFLVSFYNNEISEKSEIFDDQFSVERPDGSNFTLKIRSTKLEDSAMYFCASRPTGGLPNEKLFFGSGTQLSVL.

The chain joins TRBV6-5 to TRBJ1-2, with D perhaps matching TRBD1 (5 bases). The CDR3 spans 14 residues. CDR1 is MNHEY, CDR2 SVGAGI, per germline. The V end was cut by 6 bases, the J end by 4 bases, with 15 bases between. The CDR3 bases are TGTGCCAGCAGACCCACAGGACGCGGCTATGGCTACACCTTC. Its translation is CASRPTGRGYGYTF.

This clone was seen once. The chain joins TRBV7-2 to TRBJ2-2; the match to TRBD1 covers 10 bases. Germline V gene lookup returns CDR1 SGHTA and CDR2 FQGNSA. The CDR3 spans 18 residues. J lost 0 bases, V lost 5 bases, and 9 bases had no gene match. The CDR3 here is CASSPRQGASSNTGELFF. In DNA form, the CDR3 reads TGTGCCAGCAGCCCAAGACAGGGGGCTTCGTCGAACACCGGGGAGCTGTTTTTT.

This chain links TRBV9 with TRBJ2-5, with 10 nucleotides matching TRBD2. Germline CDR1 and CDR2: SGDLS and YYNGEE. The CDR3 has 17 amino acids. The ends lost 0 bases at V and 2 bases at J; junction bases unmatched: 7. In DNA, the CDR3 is TGTGCCAGCAGCGTAGACCCAGCGGGAGGGTTGCAAGAGACCCAGTACTTC. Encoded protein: CASSVDPAGGLQETQYF.

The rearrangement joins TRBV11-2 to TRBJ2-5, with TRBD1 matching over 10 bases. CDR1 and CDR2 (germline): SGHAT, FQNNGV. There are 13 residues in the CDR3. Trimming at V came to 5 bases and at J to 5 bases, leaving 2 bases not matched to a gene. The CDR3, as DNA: TGTGCCAGCAGCCCGGACAGGGGGGAGACCCAGTACTTC. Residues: CASSPDRGETQYF.

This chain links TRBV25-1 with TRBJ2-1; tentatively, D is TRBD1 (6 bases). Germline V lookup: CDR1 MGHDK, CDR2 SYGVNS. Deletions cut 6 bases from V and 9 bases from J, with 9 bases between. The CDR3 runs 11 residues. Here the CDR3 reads CASRVGAEQFF. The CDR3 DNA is TGTGCCAGCAGGGTGGGGGCTGAGCAGTTCTTC. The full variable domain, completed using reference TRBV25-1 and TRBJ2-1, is EADIYQTPRYLVIGTGKKITLECSQTMGHDKMYWYQQDPGMELHLIHYSYGVNSTEKGDLSSESTVSRIRTEHFPLTLESARPSHTSQYLCASRVGAEQFFGPGTRLTVL.

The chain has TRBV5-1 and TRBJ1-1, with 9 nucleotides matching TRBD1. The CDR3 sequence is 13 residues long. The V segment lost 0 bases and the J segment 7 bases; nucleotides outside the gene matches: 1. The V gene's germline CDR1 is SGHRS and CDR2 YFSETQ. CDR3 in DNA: TGCGCCAGCAGCTTGGTGGGACAGGGTGAAGCTTTCTTT. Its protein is CASSLVGQGEAFF.

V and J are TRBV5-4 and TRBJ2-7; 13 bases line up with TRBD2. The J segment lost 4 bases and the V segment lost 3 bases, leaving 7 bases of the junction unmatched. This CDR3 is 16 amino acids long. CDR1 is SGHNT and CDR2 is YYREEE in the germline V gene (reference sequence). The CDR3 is CASSSGLAGFGYEQYF. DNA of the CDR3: TGTGCCAGCAGCTCGGGACTAGCGGGATTCGGGTACGAGCAGTACTTC. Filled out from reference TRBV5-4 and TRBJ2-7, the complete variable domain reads ETGVTQSPTHLIKTRGQQVTLRCSSQSGHNTVSWYQQALGQGPQFIFQYYREEENGRGNFPPRFSGLQFPNYSSELNVNALELDDSALYLCASSSGLAGFGYEQYFGPGTRLTVT.

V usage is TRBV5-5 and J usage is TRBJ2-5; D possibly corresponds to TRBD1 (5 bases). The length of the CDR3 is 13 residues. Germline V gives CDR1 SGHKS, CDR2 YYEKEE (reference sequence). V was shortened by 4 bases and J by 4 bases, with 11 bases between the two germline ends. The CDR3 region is CASSPWGLETQYF. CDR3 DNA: TGTGCCAGCAGCCCGTGGGGCCTAGAGACCCAGTACTTC.